The rows below give T cell receptor beta chains drawn from one sample of a study of shared clonotypes between healthy human individuals. Using immunoSEQ multiplex PCR, the repertoire was profiled, and TCRdb retains in-frame clones only, with some absent. The data show some 2 million clones, 95% seen once. The sequencing input was naive CD4+ T cells sorted from blood. The receptors come from a man aged 18 to 35 in good health. CDR3s include the opening cysteine and the closing phenylalanine or tryptophan. Fields, in order: CDR3 length, V gene, clone size, D gene, J gene, CDR3 DNA, CDR3 protein. D genes are given only for firm matches. Where a row states a size, it is once, few, many or the class of an expanded clone; other rows omit it.

length: 13
V: TRBV11-2
size: -
D: -
J: TRBJ1-1
DNA: TGTGCCAGCAGCTTAGTGGAGTTTACTGAAGCTTTCTTT
CDR3: CASSLVEFTEAFF

length: 14
V: TRBV6-6
size: -
D: -
J: TRBJ1-5
DNA: TGTGCCAGCAGCCATGGACAGTTCAATCAGCCCCAGCATTTT
CDR3: CASSHGQFNQPQHF

length: 17
V: TRBV5-4
size: -
D: TRBD2
J: TRBJ2-1
DNA: TGTGCCAGCTCCACAATCACTAGCGGGAGATTCAACAATGAGCAGTTCTTC
CDR3: CASSTITSGRFNNEQFF

length: 15
V: TRBV7-6
size: -
D: -
J: TRBJ2-7
DNA: TGTGCCAGCAGCTTAGTTTCGGGGGATGCCTACGAGCAGTACTTC
CDR3: CASSLVSGDAYEQYF

length: 13
V: TRBV5-4
size: -
D: -
J: TRBJ2-2
DNA: TGTGCCAGCAGCTTCGTCGGTGGCGGGGAGCTGTTTTTT
CDR3: CASSFVGGGELFF

length: 17
V: TRBV30
size: -
D: -
J: TRBJ1-5
DNA: TGTGCCTGGAGTGTCCTGGGGGGAGGCTTAAGCAATCAGCCCCAGCATTTT
CDR3: CAWSVLGGGLSNQPQHF

length: 13
V: TRBV6-4
size: -
D: TRBD1
J: TRBJ2-5
DNA: TGTGCCAGCAGCCAGGGGGTAGGGGAGACCCAGTACTTC
CDR3: CASSQGVGETQYF

length: 15
V: TRBV15
size: -
D: -
J: TRBJ2-5
DNA: TGTGCCACCAGCAGAGCCAGGGCTTCCCAAGAGACCCAGTACTTC
CDR3: CATSRARASQETQYF

length: 13
V: TRBV11-2
size: -
D: -
J: TRBJ1-1
DNA: TGTGCCAGCAGCTTCGTCGAGCGAGCTGAAGCTTTCTTT
CDR3: CASSFVERAEAFF

length: 14
V: TRBV19
size: -
D: TRBD1
J: TRBJ1-4
DNA: TGTGCCAGTAGTGGGACAGGGGATAATGAAAAACTGTTTTTT
CDR3: CASSGTGDNEKLFF

length: 19
V: TRBV29-1
size: -
D: TRBD2
J: TRBJ2-3
DNA: TGCAGCGTTGAATATTCGGCTAGCGGGAGAATTTGGGGCACAGATACGCAGTATTTT
CDR3: CSVEYSASGRIWGTDTQYF

length: 16
V: TRBV7-9
size: -
D: -
J: TRBJ2-5
DNA: TGTGCCAGCAGCTTTATATTGCAGGAGAAGGGGGAGACCCAGTACTTC
CDR3: CASSFILQEKGETQYF

length: 14
V: TRBV11-3
size: once
D: -
J: TRBJ1-5
DNA: TGTGCCAGCAGCGATTACGTGGTAAATCAGCCCCAGCATTTT
CDR3: CASSDYVVNQPQHF

length: 15
V: TRBV5-1
size: -
D: TRBD2
J: TRBJ2-5
DNA: TGCGCCAGCAGCTTGGCTAGCGGGGTTGCAGAGACCCAGTACTTC
CDR3: CASSLASGVAETQYF

length: 15
V: TRBV7-9
size: -
D: -
J: TRBJ1-3
DNA: TGTGCCAGCAGCCCGAGACAAAGCTCTGGAAACACCATATATTTT
CDR3: CASSPRQSSGNTIYF

length: 13
V: TRBV28
size: -
D: -
J: TRBJ1-2
DNA: TGTGCCAGCAGGGTGGGAGTGGATTATGGCTACACCTTC
CDR3: CASRVGVDYGYTF

length: 16
V: TRBV15
size: -
D: TRBD1
J: TRBJ1-1
DNA: TGTGCCACCAGCGCCGACAGGGAAGAGAGGAGCACTGAAGCTTTCTTT
CDR3: CATSADREERSTEAFF

length: 18
V: TRBV30
size: -
D: TRBD2
J: TRBJ2-5
DNA: TGTGCCTGGAGTGCACGCCGGACTAGCGGGAGGTACCAAGAGACCCAGTACTTC
CDR3: CAWSARRTSGRYQETQYF

length: 14
V: TRBV6-6
size: -
D: -
J: TRBJ2-7
DNA: TGTGCCAGCAGTTACCCCAAACTGACAGACGAGCAGTACTTC
CDR3: CASSYPKLTDEQYF

length: 13
V: TRBV9
size: -
D: -
J: TRBJ1-1
DNA: TGTGCCAGCAGCGTAGAAGTAAGCACTGAAGCTTTCTTT
CDR3: CASSVEVSTEAFF

length: 12
V: TRBV25-1
size: -
D: -
J: TRBJ1-2
DNA: TGTGCCAGCAGCCAAAGTTACTATGGCTACACCTTC
CDR3: CASSQSYYGYTF

length: 15
V: TRBV5-4
size: -
D: TRBD1
J: TRBJ2-7
DNA: TGTGCCAGCAGCTTGGAAGCAGGGGGCTTCGGCGAGCAGTACTTC
CDR3: CASSLEAGGFGEQYF

length: 16
V: TRBV18
size: once
D: -
J: TRBJ2-2
DNA: TGTGCCAGCTCACTTGACAGCAGTGCGAACACCGGGGAGCTGTTTTTT
CDR3: CASSLDSSANTGELFF

length: 15
V: TRBV5-6
size: -
D: -
J: TRBJ2-3
DNA: TGTGCCAGCAGCCCCACAGGGTCGAACACAGATACGCAGTATTTT
CDR3: CASSPTGSNTDTQYF

length: 19
V: TRBV11-3
size: -
D: -
J: TRBJ2-7
DNA: TGTGCCAGCAGCCCTCCGACAGGTGCCGGGACCCCAAGCTCCTACGAGCAGTACTTC
CDR3: CASSPPTGAGTPSSYEQYF

length: 12
V: TRBV9
size: -
D: -
J: TRBJ1-2
DNA: TGTGCCAGCAGCGTAGGGGTCTATGGCTACACCTTC
CDR3: CASSVGVYGYTF

length: 13
V: TRBV19
size: -
D: -
J: TRBJ1-2
DNA: TGTGCCAGTAGTATTACCCAAAACTATGGCTACACCTTC
CDR3: CASSITQNYGYTF

length: 15
V: TRBV29-1
size: -
D: -
J: TRBJ1-5
DNA: TGCAGCGTTGAAGATTATGGGGACCAAGGGCAGCCCCAGCATTTT
CDR3: CSVEDYGDQGQPQHF

length: 14
V: TRBV5-1
size: -
D: TRBD1
J: TRBJ2-7
DNA: TGCGCCAGCAGCTTCACCGGGACAGGGTACGAGCAGTACTTC
CDR3: CASSFTGTGYEQYF

length: 10
V: TRBV20-1
size: once
D: -
J: TRBJ2-5
DNA: TGCAGTGCTCCGAGAGAGACCCAGTACTTC
CDR3: CSAPRETQYF

length: 15
V: TRBV4-2
size: -
D: TRBD1
J: TRBJ2-2
DNA: TGTGCCAGCAGCCAAGCACAGGGGGCTGCCGGGGAGCTGTTTTTT
CDR3: CASSQAQGAAGELFF

length: 15
V: TRBV2
size: -
D: -
J: TRBJ2-7
DNA: TGTGCCAGCACTCCCACCGGACTGCTCTCCTACGAGCAGTACTTC
CDR3: CASTPTGLLSYEQYF